What follows are 17 T cell receptor beta chains derived from one specimen sequenced in a study of radiation and T cells in renal cell carcinoma. Sequencing was performed with immunoSEQ multiplex PCR; in TCRdb, only in-frame clones are kept and a portion is missing. The repertoire has 100,000 or so clones, approximately 86% of them found once; the top ten carry 6% to 9%. Documented time point: baseline pretreatment blood. Treatment given: 15 Gy SBRT to primary tumor, nephrectomy 4 weeks later. The sample consisted of blood, taken from a patient whose treatment included radiotherapy and nephrectomy. The receptor source for this set is a man in his fifties or sixties with renal cell carcinoma.

CDR3: CASTTGALYGYTF. Written as DNA, the CDR3 is TGTGCCAGTACAACAGGCGCTCTCTATGGCTACACCTTC. This chain links TRBV6-5 with TRBJ1-2; D is possibly TRBD1 (5 bases). Per germline, CDR1 MNHEY and CDR2 SVGAGI. The CDR3 consists of 13 residues. Trimming left V 9 bases short and J 4 bases short, with 15 bases between.

This sequence joins TRBV19 and TRBJ1-5; D is perhaps TRBD1 (6 bases). The CDR3 extends over 15 amino acids. Germline V CDR1 and CDR2: LNHDA, SQIVND (reference sequence). The V and J ends lost 9 bases and 5 bases respectively, with 20 bases between them. The CDR3 DNA sequence: TGTGCCAGCGTCCGGGACACCGTCCATCATCAGCCCCAGCATTTT. As protein: CASVRDTVHHQPQHF.

This clone was seen only a few times. CDR3 DNA sequence: TGTGCCAGCAGTCAGGACCGCTGGTTTCAGCCCCAGCATTTT. As protein: CASSQDRWFQPQHF. This sequence joins TRBV6-5 and TRBJ1-5; D uncertain. This CDR3 has 14 residues. Germline CDR1 reads MNHEY; CDR2 reads SVGAGI. Trimming removed 5 bases from V and 6 bases from J, with 14 bases in between.

The chain carries TRBV28 and TRBJ2-7, with TRBD2 matching over 7 bases. CDR3 length: 16 residues. J gave up 9 bases and V 4 bases, and 18 bases lay outside the gene matches. Germline V gives CDR1 MDHEN, CDR2 SYDVKM. The CDR3 DNA sequence: TGTGCCAGCAGTTCCGGACGGGGAGGGACCCTACGTGGGCAGTACTTC. As protein: CASSSGRGGTLRGQYF.

This clone was counted once. The chain employs TRBV7-9 and TRBJ2-1, with 9 bases fitting TRBD1. V lost 5 bases and J lost 1; bases outside the gene matches: 6. Germline CDR1 is SEHNR and CDR2 is FQNEAQ (reference sequence). The CDR3 totals 16 residues. The chain's CDR3 is CASSALGQGSYNEQFF. CDR3 DNA: TGTGCCAGCAGCGCCCTCGGACAGGGGTCCTACAATGAGCAGTTCTTC.

This chain links TRBV30 with TRBJ1-5, with 7 nucleotides matching TRBD1. Per the germline V gene, CDR1 is GTSNPN and CDR2 is SVGIG (reference sequence). This CDR3 is 21 amino acids long. J was trimmed by 4 bases and V by 3 bases; bases with no gene match: 27. DNA for the CDR3: TGTGCCTGGAGCGAAAACGTACTAACCCCGACAGGGAGTATGATAAATCAGCCCCAGCATTTT. This translates into CAWSENVLTPTGSMINQPQHF.

The rearrangement joins TRBV4-1 to TRBJ1-4; possible D gene TRBD1, 6 bases. In germline, CDR1 is MGHRA, CDR2 YSYEKL. The germline V and J ends were trimmed by 3 bases and 5 bases, with 10 bases remaining between them. This CDR3 is 14 amino acids long. The CDR3 loop reads CASSQQGKNEKLFF. The CDR3 DNA sequence: TGCGCCAGCAGCCAGCAGGGGAAGAATGAAAAACTGTTTTTT.

The gene calls are TRBV28 and TRBJ1-1, with 7 bases aligning to TRBD1. The trim removed 7 bases at V and 1 base at J, leaving 3 bases unmatched. The CDR3 runs to 13 residues. Germline V lookup: CDR1 MDHEN, CDR2 SYDVKM. CDR3 sequence: CASTRTGNTEAFF. The CDR3 coding sequence is TGTGCCAGCACGAGGACAGGGAACACTGAAGCTTTCTTT.

The chain has TRBV27 and TRBJ2-3; D uncertain. CDR1 MNHEY and CDR2 SMNVEV come from the germline V gene (reference sequence). Between the trimmed V and J ends, which lost 6 bases and 4 bases, there was a span of 14 bases. The CDR3 totals 14 residues. The CDR3 reads CASRIRPGADTQYF. The CDR3 DNA reads as TGTGCCAGCAGGATACGACCGGGCGCAGATACGCAGTATTTT.

The chain couples TRBV5-6 to TRBJ1-2; D remains unclear. V was pared by 1 base and J by 4 bases, with 5 bases between. The CDR3 is made up of 12 amino acids. The V gene's germline CDR1 is SGHDT and CDR2 YYEEEE. The CDR3 loop is CASSLQGYGYTF. CDR3 sequence (DNA): TGTGCCAGCAGCTTGCAAGGCTATGGCTACACCTTC. The complete variable domain, with remaining parts taken from reference TRBV5-6 and TRBJ1-2, reads DAGVTQSPTHLIKTRGQQVTLRCSPKSGHDTVSWYQQALGQGPQFIFQYYEEEERQRGNFPDRFSGHQFPNYSSELNVNALLLGDSALYLCASSLQGYGYTFGSGTRLTVV.

This clone showed up just once. The genes are TRBV19 and TRBJ2-7, with 8 bases lining up with TRBD2. V shed 1 base and J 6 bases; nucleotides not matched to a gene: 11. CDR3 size: 16 residues. In germline, CDR1 is LNHDA, CDR2 SQIVND (reference sequence). Written as DNA, the CDR3 is TGTGCCAGTAGTATAGTGAGCGGGAGTCGCTTGGGCGAGCAGTACTTC. It is translated as CASSIVSGSRLGEQYF.

The rearrangement joins TRBV7-3 to TRBJ2-7; 7 bases match TRBD1. J lost 12 bases, V lost 4 bases, and 9 bases had no gene match. Germline V gives CDR1 SGHTA, CDR2 FQGTGA. The CDR3 is 12 residues long. This chain's CDR3 is CASSSPATGSYF. CDR3 in DNA: TGTGCCAGCAGCTCCCCCGCGACAGGGTCGTACTTC.

In its sample, this clone was seen once. CDR3 nucleotides: TGTGCCAGCACACGGGCAGGGGGTGTCACCGGGGAGCTGTTTTTT. This gives the protein CASTRAGGVTGELFF. This chain uses TRBV7-9 with TRBJ2-2; the match to TRBD1 covers 7 bases. CDR1 and CDR2 (germline): SEHNR, FQNEAQ (reference sequence). The CDR3 runs to 15 residues. Trimming removed 7 bases from V and 4 bases from J; junction bases left unmatched: 9.

The J gene is TRBJ2-7, the V gene TRBV11-2; 7 nucleotides line up with TRBD2. Germline V CDR1 and CDR2: SGHAT, FQNNGV. Trimming at V came to 5 bases and at J to 1 base, leaving 17 bases not matched to a gene. The CDR3 has 18 residues. The chain's CDR3 is CASSPLNRKRGTSYEQYF. The DNA for the CDR3 is TGTGCCAGCAGCCCCCTAAACCGAAAGCGGGGTACTTCCTACGAGCAGTACTTC.

The CDR3 region is CASSLRTGGPNEQFF. The CDR3 nucleotides read TGTGCCAGCAGCTTAAGGACAGGGGGGCCAAATGAGCAGTTCTTC. The rearrangement uses TRBV5-6 and TRBJ2-1; 10 positions match TRBD1. The V gene's germline CDR1 is SGHDT and CDR2 YYEEEE. The CDR3 loop spans 15 amino acids. The ends lost 2 bases at V and 7 bases at J; junction bases unmatched: 6.

To note about this clone: One end of the junction does not line up with germline, which may come from a read error. The chain recombines TRBV6-1 with TRBJ1-3, with D possibly being TRBD1 (5 bases). The CDR3 extends over 13 amino acids. Germline CDR1 reads MNHNS; CDR2 reads SASEGT. CDR3 nucleotides: TGTGCCGGCAGACAGAACTCTGGAAACACCATATATTTT. This translates into CAGRQNSGNTIYF.

The genes are TRBV27 and TRBJ2-1; 10 nucleotides match TRBD1. This CDR3 is built from 16 residues. V lost 1 base, J lost 5 bases, and 5 bases stayed unmatched. From germline, CDR1 is MNHEY and CDR2 SMNVEV (reference sequence). The CDR3 DNA reads as TGTGCCAGCAGTTTATACTGGGACAGGGGTCACAATGAGCAGTTCTTC. This translates into CASSLYWDRGHNEQFF.